These 10 T cell receptor beta chains share one sample of origin, sequenced in a study. Each CDR3 protein gets one entry after TCRdb re-called the RT-PCR reads with MiXCR. Seen here are 550,000 to 750,000 distinct CDR3 sequences, 13% to 15% observed once, and the top ten hold roughly 3.6%. Sequenced sample: memory CD4+ T cells from blood. The receptors derive from a female donor in good health, serving as a healthy control.

V gene TRBV24-1 combines with J gene TRBJ2-2; D not resolved. The CDR3 contains 12 residues. With 8 bases removed from V and 1 base from J, the gap between germline ends came to 4 bases. CDR1 is KGHDR and CDR2 is SFDVKD in the germline V gene. CDR3 in amino acids: CATKENTGELFF. Here the CDR3 DNA reads TGTGCCACCAAGGAGAACACCGGGGAGCTGTTTTTT.

The rearrangement uses TRBV7-2 and TRBJ1-1, with 10 bases lining up with TRBD1. The germline gives CDR1 SGHTA, CDR2 FQGNSA. Unmatched junction bases numbered 9, after V lost 7 bases and J lost 4 bases. This CDR3 contains 15 residues. The CDR3 loop reads CASTRTGGGSTEAFF. The CDR3 coding sequence is TGTGCCAGCACTCGGACAGGGGGAGGTAGCACTGAAGCTTTCTTT.

This clonotype appeared a few times. The V call is TRBV28, the J call TRBJ2-7; no firm D call. The CDR3 covers 11 residues. Germline CDR1 and CDR2: MDHEN and SYDVKM. V lost 3 bases and J 6 bases, leaving 6 bases between the germline ends. CDR3 region: CASSLTFEQYF. The CDR3 region has the DNA TGTGCCAGCAGTTTGACTTTCGAGCAGTACTTC.

The genes are TRBV20-1 and TRBJ2-7; TRBD1 or TRBD2 may be the D gene (6 bases each). This CDR3 region has 13 residues. V was shortened by 3 bases and J by 3 bases, with 12 bases between the two germline ends. Looked up from germline, CDR1 is DFQATT and CDR2 is SNEGSKA (reference sequence). CDR3 DNA sequence: TGCAGTGCTAGGGGGGGCGGAAACTACGAGCAGTACTTC. It is translated as CSARGGGNYEQYF.

Concerning this clonotype itself: A junction boundary mismatches the germline segment, possibly from a read error. The chain employs TRBV7-3 and TRBJ2-6; D uncertain. The CDR3 covers 13 residues. Per germline, CDR1 SGHTA and CDR2 FQGTGA. DNA of the CDR3: TGTGCCAGCAGCCGATATGGGACCAACGTCCTGACTTTC. Translated, it gives CASSRYGTNVLTF.

In this sample, this clonotype turned up a few times. The chain recombines TRBV3-1 with TRBJ2-7; D is undetermined. Germline CDR1 is LGHDT and CDR2 is YNNKEL (reference sequence). Trimming took off 2 bases at V and 4 bases at J, with 0 bases between the two ends. CDR3 length: 10 amino acids. This CDR3 is CASSQYEQYF. CDR3 nucleotide sequence: TGTGCCAGCAGCCAATACGAGCAGTACTTC.

The table lists this clonotype with a few counts. In nucleotides, the CDR3 is TGTGCCTCGTGGGGAGAGGGGGCTTCGAGCAATCAGCCCCAGCATTTT. Translating it yields CASWGEGASSNQPQHF. The chain uses TRBV10-3 and TRBJ1-5, with 7 bases fitting TRBD1. Trimming removed 11 bases from V and 1 base from J; junction bases left unmatched: 14. The CDR3 runs 16 residues. Germline V lookup: CDR1 ENHRY, CDR2 SYGVKD.

In its sample, this clonotype was seen many times. J is TRBJ2-5 and V is TRBV27, with unresolved D. This CDR3 region has 15 residues. Trimming shortened V by 2 bases and J by 4 bases, and 14 bases separated the two germline ends. The V gene's germline CDR1 is MNHEY and CDR2 SMNVEV (reference sequence). The CDR3 nucleotides read TGTGCCAGCAGTTTAAGGCTCCACCTTGGAGAGACCCAGTACTTC. Translated: CASSLRLHLGETQYF.

This clonotype was detected a few times. The chain uses TRBV5-1 and TRBJ1-1, with D maybe TRBD1 (5 bases). V lost 2 bases and J 5 bases, leaving 16 bases between the germline ends. The CDR3 spans 15 residues. CDR1 is SGHRS and CDR2 is YFSETQ in the germline V gene. The CDR3 sequence: CASSFGSREKTEAFF. The CDR3 DNA reads as TGCGCCAGCAGCTTTGGGAGCAGGGAGAAAACTGAAGCTTTCTTT.

V is TRBV20-1 and J is TRBJ2-3; 11 bases are shared with TRBD2. Germline V gene data show CDR1 as DFQATT and CDR2 as SNEGSKA (reference sequence). The CDR3 runs to 15 residues. The junction had 2 bases not matched to a gene; V was cut back by 3 bases and J by 0 bases. The CDR3 coding sequence is TGCAGTGCTAGGGGACTAGCGGCTAGCACAGATACGCAGTATTTT. Translated: CSARGLAASTDTQYF.